These T cell receptor beta chains were read from a single sample in a study of cytomegalovirus exposure and HLA in healthy donors. Method: immunoSEQ multiplex PCR; TCRdb's copy keeps in-frame clones and lacks some. The sample records 150,000 to 200,000 clones, roughly 68% being singletons. Material for sequencing was PBMCs. The source is a man younger than 45 in good health and CMV-seropositive. CDR3s include the opening cysteine and the closing phenylalanine or tryptophan. D genes are given only for firm matches. Size is omitted from some rows. Given values are once, few, many or a class for expanded clones.

clone_size: NA; d_call: NA; j_call: TRBJ2-7; v_call: TRBV11-1; cdr3_nt: TGTGCCAGCAGCCAGGGGACCAACTACGAGCAGTACTTC; cdr3_aa: CASSQGTNYEQYF
clone_size: NA; d_call: TRBD1; j_call: TRBJ1-4; v_call: TRBV28; cdr3_nt: TGTGCCAGCAGTTCGCCAGCCACCGGGACAGGGTTTTTT; cdr3_aa: CASSSPATGTGFF
clone_size: NA; d_call: NA; j_call: TRBJ2-3; v_call: TRBV7-3; cdr3_nt: TGTGCCAGCAGCCACGGTTCCGGACACGGCACAGATACGCAGTATTTT; cdr3_aa: CASSHGSGHGTDTQYF
clone_size: NA; d_call: TRBD2; j_call: TRBJ2-2; v_call: TRBV6-1; cdr3_nt: TGTGCCAGCAGTCTTCGGGAGGCCCTCACCGGGGAGCTGTTTTTT; cdr3_aa: CASSLREALTGELFF
clone_size: NA; d_call: NA; j_call: TRBJ2-5; v_call: TRBV11-2; cdr3_nt: TGTGCCAGCAGCTTAGATCAGCGGCCAGAAGAGACCCAGTACTTC; cdr3_aa: CASSLDQRPEETQYF
clone_size: NA; d_call: NA; j_call: TRBJ2-1; v_call: TRBV4-2; cdr3_nt: TGTGCCAGCAGCCAAGAGCCCTCGAGCTCCTACAATGAGCAGTTCTTC; cdr3_aa: CASSQEPSSSYNEQFF
clone_size: NA; d_call: TRBD2; j_call: TRBJ2-1; v_call: TRBV11-2; cdr3_nt: TGTGCCAGCAGCTTAGGGGGGGGAGGGTACAATGAGCAGTTCTTC; cdr3_aa: CASSLGGGGYNEQFF
clone_size: few; d_call: NA; j_call: TRBJ2-4; v_call: TRBV29-1; cdr3_nt: TGCAGCGTTGAAGATCCCGGGATCGAAAACATTCAGTACTTC; cdr3_aa: CSVEDPGIENIQYF
clone_size: few; d_call: TRBD1; j_call: TRBJ1-5; v_call: TRBV19; cdr3_nt: TGTGCCAGTAGTATAGGGGACAGGGGGCTAGGGCAGCCCCAGCATTTT; cdr3_aa: CASSIGDRGLGQPQHF
clone_size: NA; d_call: NA; j_call: TRBJ1-1; v_call: TRBV6-5; cdr3_nt: TGTGCCAGCAGCCAACAGAACACTGAAGCTTTCTTT; cdr3_aa: CASSQQNTEAFF
clone_size: NA; d_call: NA; j_call: TRBJ2-1; v_call: TRBV7-8; cdr3_nt: TGTGCCAGCAGCCATCCCGGTGCGGGATCCATCCATGAGCAGTTCTTC; cdr3_aa: CASSHPGAGSIHEQFF
clone_size: NA; d_call: NA; j_call: TRBJ2-3; v_call: TRBV7-8; cdr3_nt: TGTGCCAGCGGAACCGGGACTGTGACAGATACGCAGTATTTT; cdr3_aa: CASGTGTVTDTQYF
clone_size: NA; d_call: NA; j_call: TRBJ2-2; v_call: TRBV5-1; cdr3_nt: TGCGCCAGCAGCTTGGGGCAGATAAACACCGGGGAGCTGTTTTTT; cdr3_aa: CASSLGQINTGELFF
clone_size: few; d_call: NA; j_call: TRBJ1-1; v_call: TRBV2; cdr3_nt: TGTGCCAGCACCCAAGACACGAATGAAGCTTTCTTT; cdr3_aa: CASTQDTNEAFF
clone_size: NA; d_call: NA; j_call: TRBJ2-1; v_call: TRBV14; cdr3_nt: TGTGCCAGCAGCCAAGGGAGGAGCTCCTACAATGAGCAGTTCTTC; cdr3_aa: CASSQGRSSYNEQFF
clone_size: few; d_call: TRBD1; j_call: TRBJ1-1; v_call: TRBV13; cdr3_nt: TGTGCCAGCAGCGAACAGGGGCTGAACACTGAAGCTTTCTTT; cdr3_aa: CASSEQGLNTEAFF
clone_size: NA; d_call: NA; j_call: TRBJ1-5; v_call: TRBV19; cdr3_nt: TGTGCCAGTAGTGCGGACAGAAATCAGCCCCAGCATTTT; cdr3_aa: CASSADRNQPQHF
clone_size: once; d_call: NA; j_call: TRBJ2-5; v_call: TRBV29-1; cdr3_nt: TGCAGCGTTGAAGCGGAATGGCGGAGAGAGACCCAGTACTTC; cdr3_aa: CSVEAEWRRETQYF
clone_size: NA; d_call: TRBD2; j_call: TRBJ2-5; v_call: TRBV19; cdr3_nt: TGTGCCAGCGCCGCTTCGACTAGCCCGGAGCAGTACTTC; cdr3_aa: CASAASTSPEQYF
clone_size: few; d_call: NA; j_call: TRBJ2-5; v_call: TRBV6-1; cdr3_nt: TGTGCCAGCAGTGCAACGACAGCACGGGAGACCCAGTACTTC; cdr3_aa: CASSATTARETQYF
clone_size: NA; d_call: TRBD1; j_call: TRBJ2-3; v_call: TRBV2; cdr3_nt: TGTGCCAGCAGGGACAGGCAGGGAGAAGATACGCAGTATTTT; cdr3_aa: CASRDRQGEDTQYF
clone_size: NA; d_call: NA; j_call: TRBJ1-1; v_call: TRBV5-1; cdr3_nt: TGCGCCAGCACACTAAAGGAGCTAGGGAACACTGAAGCTTTCTTT; cdr3_aa: CASTLKELGNTEAFF